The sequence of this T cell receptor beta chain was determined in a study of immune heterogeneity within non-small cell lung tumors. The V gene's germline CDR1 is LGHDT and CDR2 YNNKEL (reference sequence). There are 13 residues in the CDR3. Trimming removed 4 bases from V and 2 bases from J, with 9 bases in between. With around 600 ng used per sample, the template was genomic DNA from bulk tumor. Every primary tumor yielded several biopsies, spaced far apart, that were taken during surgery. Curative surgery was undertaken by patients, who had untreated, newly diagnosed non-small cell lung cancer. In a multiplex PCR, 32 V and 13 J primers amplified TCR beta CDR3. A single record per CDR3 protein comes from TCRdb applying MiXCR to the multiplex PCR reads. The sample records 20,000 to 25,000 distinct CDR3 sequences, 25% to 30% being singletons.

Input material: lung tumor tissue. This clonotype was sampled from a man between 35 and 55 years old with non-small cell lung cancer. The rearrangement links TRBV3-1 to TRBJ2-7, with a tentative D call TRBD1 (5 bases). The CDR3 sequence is CASSPQGTYEQYF. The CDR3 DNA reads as TGTGCCAGCAGCCCTCAGGGAACCTACGAGCAGTACTTC.